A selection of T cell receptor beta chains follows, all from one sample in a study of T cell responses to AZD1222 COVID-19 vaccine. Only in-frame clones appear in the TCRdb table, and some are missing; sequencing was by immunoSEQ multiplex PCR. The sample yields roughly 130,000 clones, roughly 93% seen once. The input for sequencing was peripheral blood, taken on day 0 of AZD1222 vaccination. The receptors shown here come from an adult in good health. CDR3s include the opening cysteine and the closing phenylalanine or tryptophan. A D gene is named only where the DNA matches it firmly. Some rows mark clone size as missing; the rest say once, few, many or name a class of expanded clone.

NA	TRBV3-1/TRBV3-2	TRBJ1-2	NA	CASSQDTGHNYGYTF	TGTGCCAGCAGCCAAGATACGGGGCATAACTATGGCTACACCTTC
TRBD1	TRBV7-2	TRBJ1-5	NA	CASSPGQGIQPQHF	TGTGCCAGCAGCCCGGGACAGGGTATCCAGCCCCAGCATTTT
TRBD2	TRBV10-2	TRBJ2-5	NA	CASSEAGTFSGSVRETQYF	TGCGCCAGCAGTGAAGCTGGGACGTTTAGCGGGAGCGTTCGAGAGACCCAGTACTTC
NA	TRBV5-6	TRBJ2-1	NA	CASSLGYEQFF	TGTGCCAGCAGCTTGGGTTATGAGCAGTTCTTC
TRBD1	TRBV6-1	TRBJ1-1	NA	CASSEAKGTVNTEAFF	TGTGCCAGCAGTGAAGCGAAGGGGACAGTAAACACTGAAGCTTTCTTT
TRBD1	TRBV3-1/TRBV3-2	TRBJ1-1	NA	CASSQGQGSAEAFF	TGTGCCAGCAGCCAAGGACAGGGAAGCGCTGAAGCTTTCTTT
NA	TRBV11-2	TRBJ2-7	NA	CASSALARVYEQYF	TGTGCCAGCAGCGCTCTAGCTAGAGTTTACGAGCAGTACTTC
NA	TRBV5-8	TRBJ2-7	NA	CASSLAPGGIYEQYF	TGTGCCAGCAGCTTGGCGCCAGGGGGGATCTACGAGCAGTACTTC
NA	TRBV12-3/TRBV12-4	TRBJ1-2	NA	CASSLGGADGYTF	TGTGCCAGCAGTTTAGGGGGCGCAGATGGCTACACCTTC
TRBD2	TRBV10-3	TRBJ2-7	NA	CAISVLGLVYEQYF	TGTGCCATCAGTGTGTTAGGACTAGTATACGAGCAGTACTTC
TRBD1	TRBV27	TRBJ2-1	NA	CASSLMGGQGAYEQFF	TGTGCCAGCAGTTTAATGGGTGGACAGGGGGCGTATGAGCAGTTCTTC
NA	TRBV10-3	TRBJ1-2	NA	CAINAGTGNYGYTF	TGTGCCATCAACGCCGGGACGGGAAACTATGGCTACACCTTC
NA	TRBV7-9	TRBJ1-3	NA	CASSPGTAVGTIYF	TGTGCCAGCAGCCCTGGGACGGCTGTCGGCACCATATATTTT
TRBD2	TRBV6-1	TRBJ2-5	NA	CASSERGLVVGETQYF	TGTGCCAGCAGTGAAAGAGGACTAGTGGTTGGAGAGACCCAGTACTTC
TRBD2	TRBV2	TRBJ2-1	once	CASSEAWREKRNEQFF	TGTGCCAGCAGTGAAGCCTGGCGGGAGAAGCGGAATGAGCAGTTCTTC
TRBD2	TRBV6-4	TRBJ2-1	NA	CASTRLAGVYNEQFF	TGTGCCAGCACCCGACTAGCGGGAGTCTACAATGAGCAGTTCTTC
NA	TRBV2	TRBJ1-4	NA	CASSEALQEGLEKLFF	TGTGCCAGCAGTGAAGCGCTTCAAGAGGGTTTAGAAAAACTGTTTTTT
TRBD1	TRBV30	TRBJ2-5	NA	CAWRGDRGPQETQYF	TGTGCCTGGAGGGGAGACAGGGGGCCCCAAGAGACCCAGTACTTC
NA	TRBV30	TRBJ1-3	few	CAWSVTSRSGNTIYF	TGTGCCTGGAGTGTAACCTCCCGCTCTGGAAACACCATATATTTT
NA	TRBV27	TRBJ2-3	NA	CASSATGVSTDTQYF	TGTGCCAGCAGTGCGACAGGCGTCAGCACAGATACGCAGTATTTT
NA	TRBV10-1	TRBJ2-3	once	CASSESGPDTQYF	TGCGCCAGCAGTGAGTCAGGGCCAGATACGCAGTATTTT
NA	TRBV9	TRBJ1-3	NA	CASRQSSSGNTIYF	TGTGCCAGCAGACAATCAAGCTCTGGAAACACCATATATTTT
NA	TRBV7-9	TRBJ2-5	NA	CASSFTGLETQYF	TGTGCCAGCAGCTTTACAGGGTTGGAGACCCAGTACTTC
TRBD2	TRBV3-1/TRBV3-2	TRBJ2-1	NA	CASSRRGTSGREQFF	TGTGCCAGCAGCCGGAGGGGGACTAGCGGGAGGGAGCAGTTCTTC
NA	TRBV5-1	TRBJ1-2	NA	CASSRGLKYGYTF	TGCGCCAGCAGCCGCGGACTGAAATATGGCTACACCTTC
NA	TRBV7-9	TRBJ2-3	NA	CASSFPGRTDTQYF	TGTGCCAGCAGCTTCCCCGGCCGCACAGATACGCAGTATTTT
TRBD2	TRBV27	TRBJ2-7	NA	CASSLGLAGGGSSYEQYF	TGTGCCAGCAGTTTAGGACTAGCGGGAGGAGGTAGTTCCTACGAGCAGTACTTC
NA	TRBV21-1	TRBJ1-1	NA	CAISHLEQGYTEAFF	TGTGCCATCTCCCACCTAGAACAGGGCTACACTGAAGCTTTCTTT
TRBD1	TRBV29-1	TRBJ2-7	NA	CSVQGQGVWGEQYF	TGCAGCGTGCAGGGACAGGGGGTTTGGGGCGAGCAGTACTTC
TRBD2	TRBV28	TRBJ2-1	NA	CASSLSLGWEGQNEQFF	TGTGCCAGCAGTTTATCCCTAGGGTGGGAGGGCCAGAATGAGCAGTTCTTC
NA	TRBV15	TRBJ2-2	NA	CATSSANTGELFF	TGTGCCACCAGCAGCGCGAACACCGGGGAGCTGTTTTTT
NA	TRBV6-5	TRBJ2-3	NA	CASRPSSSPDTQYF	TGTGCCAGCAGACCTAGCTCTTCCCCAGATACGCAGTATTTT
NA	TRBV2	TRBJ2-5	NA	CASLHGGRYQETQYF	TGTGCCAGCCTCCATGGAGGGAGGTACCAAGAGACCCAGTACTTC
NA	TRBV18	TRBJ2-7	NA	CASSPGSDEQYF	TGTGCCAGCTCACCAGGGTCGGACGAGCAGTACTTC
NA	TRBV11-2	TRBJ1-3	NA	CASSLPGSGNTIYF	TGTGCCAGCAGCTTACCCGGGTCTGGAAACACCATATATTTT
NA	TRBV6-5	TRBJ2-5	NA	CASDEETQYF	TGTGCCAGCGACGAAGAGACCCAGTACTTC
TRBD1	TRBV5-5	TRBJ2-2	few	CASSSHDRETGELFF	TGTGCCAGCAGTTCTCATGACAGGGAGACCGGGGAGCTGTTTTTT
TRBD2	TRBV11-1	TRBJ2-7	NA	CASSSSGTSGKKQYF	TGTGCCAGCAGCTCTTCCGGGACTAGCGGGAAGAAGCAGTACTTC
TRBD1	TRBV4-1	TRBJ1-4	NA	CASSRKGDRINEKLFF	TGCGCCAGCAGCCGAAAGGGGGACAGGATTAATGAAAAACTGTTTTTT
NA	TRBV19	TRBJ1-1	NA	CASTRRTDEAFF	TGTGCCAGTACCCGACGGACGGATGAAGCTTTCTTT
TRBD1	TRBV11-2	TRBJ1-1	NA	CASSKGQFAMNTEAFF	TGTGCCAGCAGCAAGGGACAGTTTGCCATGAACACTGAAGCTTTCTTT
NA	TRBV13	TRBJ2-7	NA	CASSFTHSAVVAQYF	TGTGCCAGCAGCTTTACCCACTCGGCGGTAGTGGCGCAGTACTTC
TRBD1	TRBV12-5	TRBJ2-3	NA	CASGLAPRTGFFPDTQYF	TGTGCTAGTGGTTTGGCCCCCCGGACAGGGTTTTTTCCAGATACGCAGTATTTT